This is a list of T cell receptor beta chains from one sample in a study of glioma-infiltrating T cells. MiXCR, applied by TCRdb to the multiplex PCR reads, yields one record per CDR3 protein. The data hold around 350,000 distinct CDR3 sequences, with around 45% observed a single time. Material for sequencing was glioma tissue, nonneoplastic brain tissue, or PBMCs (not recorded which). Receptor source: a human donor with low-grade glioma or glioblastoma, undergoing nonglioma brain surgery, or in good health (not recorded which). The CDR3 runs from the conserved cysteine through the conserved F or W. The order of the fields is CDR3 protein, CDR3 DNA, D gene, J gene, clone size, V gene. The D gene is left open where the match is weak. Not every row has a clone size; where given, it reads once, few, many or a size class.

CATSREVGWSNTEAFF,TGTGCCACCAGCAGAGAGGTTGGGTGGTCGAACACTGAAGCTTTCTTT,-,TRBJ1-1,many,TRBV15
CASSYPGGVIDEQFF,TGTGCCAGCAGTTATCCGGGAGGGGTCATTGATGAGCAGTTCTTC,TRBD2,TRBJ2-1,-,TRBV6-6
CASSIAGVVYEQYF,TGTGCCAGCAGTATAGCGGGAGTCGTATACGAGCAGTACTTC,TRBD2,TRBJ2-7,many,TRBV6-2/TRBV6-3
CASSQDGLAGGSEQYF,TGCGCCAGCAGCCAAGATGGACTAGCGGGAGGGAGCGAGCAGTACTTC,TRBD2,TRBJ2-7,-,TRBV4-3
CSASVSAYNEQFF,TGCAGTGCTAGTGTTAGCGCCTACAATGAGCAGTTCTTC,-,TRBJ2-1,many,TRBV20-1
CASSLTAFSSYNEQFF,TGTGCCAGCAGTTTAACTGCGTTCAGCTCCTACAATGAGCAGTTCTTC,-,TRBJ2-1,once,TRBV27
CASSLSPRWGETQYF,TGTGCCAGCAGTCTGAGTCCCCGGTGGGGAGAGACCCAGTACTTC,-,TRBJ2-5,few,TRBV6-2/TRBV6-3
CASSLGLDSEAFF,TGTGCCAGCAGCTTAGGTCTGGACAGTGAAGCTTTCTTT,-,TRBJ1-1,-,TRBV7-3
CASSPRGPSGTEAFF,TGTGCCAGCAGCCCCCGGGGGCCAAGCGGCACTGAAGCTTTCTTT,-,TRBJ1-1,-,TRBV7-9
CASSRYNEEQFF,TGTGCCAGCAGTAGATACAATGAAGAGCAGTTCTTC,-,TRBJ2-1,many,TRBV6-1
CSVRGLNTEAFF,TGCAGCGTGCGAGGGCTGAACACTGAAGCTTTCTTT,-,TRBJ1-1,-,TRBV29-1
CASMRGLAGSPGDTQYF,TGTGCCAGTATGAGGGGACTAGCGGGATCTCCCGGCGATACGCAGTATTTT,TRBD2,TRBJ2-3,few,TRBV19
CASSPLAWGYTF,TGTGCCAGCAGCCCGCTCGCATGGGGCTACACCTTC,-,TRBJ1-2,few,TRBV7-9
CSARFRAFTEAFF,TGCAGTGCTAGATTTCGGGCCTTCACTGAAGCTTTCTTT,-,TRBJ1-1,-,TRBV20-1
CSASGLHISNTEAFF,TGCAGTGCTAGCGGGTTACATATATCGAACACTGAAGCTTTCTTT,-,TRBJ1-1,few,TRBV20-1
CRRGGAGDYNEQFF,TGCAGGAGGGGGGGAGCGGGGGACTACAATGAGCAGTTCTTC,TRBD2,TRBJ2-1,-,TRBV20-1
CASSPPSRVGYGYTF,TGTGCCAGCAGCCCCCCCTCCAGGGTAGGATATGGCTACACCTTC,-,TRBJ1-2,-,TRBV27